These T cell receptor beta chains were read from a single sample in a study of cytomegalovirus exposure and HLA in healthy donors. Profiled with immunoSEQ multiplex PCR; TCRdb holds only in-frame clones, not every one. The repertoire consists of about 170,000 clones, with 71% occurring once and the leading ten covering around 1.5%. The sequenced material came from PBMCs. These receptors all stem from a girl aged 5 to 17 in good health and CMV-seronegative. CDR3s include the opening cysteine and the closing phenylalanine or tryptophan. D genes are given only for firm matches. A row's size may be missing; if present it is once, few, many or a size class.

D | J | V | size | CDR3 | DNA
TRBD1 | TRBJ2-6 | TRBV29-1 | few | CSVETGGSGANVLTF | TGCAGCGTTGAAACAGGGGGCTCTGGGGCCAACGTCCTGACTTTC
TRBD2 | TRBJ2-5 | TRBV6-6 | few | CASRASGGSQETQYF | TGTGCCAGCAGGGCTAGCGGGGGGTCCCAAGAGACCCAGTACTTC
TRBD1 | TRBJ2-5 | TRBV6-1 | NA | CASSETLGQGETQYF | TGTGCCAGCAGTGAAACTCTAGGACAGGGAGAGACCCAGTACTTC
TRBD1 | TRBJ2-5 | TRBV6-1 | once | CAGGQGLGGETQYF | TGTGCCGGGGGACAGGGATTAGGGGGGGAGACCCAGTACTTC
NA | TRBJ1-5 | TRBV10-1 | NA | CASRYPHRDNQPQHF | TGCGCCAGCAGGTACCCCCACAGGGACAATCAGCCCCAGCATTTT
NA | TRBJ1-2 | TRBV6-5 | NA | CASSYSAAQYGYTF | TGTGCCAGCAGTTACTCGGCAGCACAGTATGGCTACACCTTC
NA | TRBJ2-1 | TRBV10-3 | once | CANQGYGEQFF | TGTGCCAACCAGGGGTATGGTGAGCAGTTCTTC
NA | TRBJ1-4 | TRBV30 | NA | CAASREQEKYEKLFF | TGTGCCGCAAGTCGAGAACAGGAGAAGTATGAAAAACTGTTTTTT
TRBD1 | TRBJ1-1 | TRBV12-5 | NA | CASGLVSSGGKRTEAFF | TGTGCTAGTGGTTTGGTTTCCTCAGGGGGCAAGCGCACTGAAGCTTTCTTT
NA | TRBJ1-1 | TRBV19 | NA | CASRSGAGDTEAFF | TGTGCCAGTAGGTCGGGGGCGGGAGACACTGAAGCTTTCTTT